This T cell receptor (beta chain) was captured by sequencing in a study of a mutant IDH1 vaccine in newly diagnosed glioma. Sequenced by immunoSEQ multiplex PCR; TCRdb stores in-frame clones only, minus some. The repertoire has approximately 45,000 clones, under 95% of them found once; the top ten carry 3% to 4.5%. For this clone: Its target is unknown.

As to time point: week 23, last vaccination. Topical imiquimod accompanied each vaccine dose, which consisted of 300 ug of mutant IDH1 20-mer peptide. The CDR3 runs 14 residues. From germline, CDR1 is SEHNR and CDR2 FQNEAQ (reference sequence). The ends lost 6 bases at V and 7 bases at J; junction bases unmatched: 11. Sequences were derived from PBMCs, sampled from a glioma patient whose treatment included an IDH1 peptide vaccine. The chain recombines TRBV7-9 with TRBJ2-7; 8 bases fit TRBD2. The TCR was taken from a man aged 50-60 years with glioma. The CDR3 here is CASRSGGAWEEQYF. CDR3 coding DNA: TGTGCCAGCAGATCGGGGGGGGCTTGGGAGGAGCAGTACTTC.